The 11 T cell receptor beta chains given below trace back to one sample, sequenced in a study of human thymus T cells. Clones were sequenced by immunoSEQ multiplex PCR, and TCRdb holds only the in-frame ones, with some missing. The table shows about 46,000 clones, with just under 95% occurring only once. Input material: blood. These receptors were obtained from a girl under three years old with a congenital heart defect but otherwise immunologically healthy.

This chain connects TRBV5-1 to TRBJ1-4, with 8 bases fitting TRBD1. The CDR3 totals 14 residues. Per the germline V gene, CDR1 is SGHRS and CDR2 is YFSETQ. Losses at the gene ends were 3 bases for V and 6 bases for J; bases not matched to a gene: 4. Written as DNA, the CDR3 is TGCGCCAGCAGCTCAGGGGGCGCGGATGAAAAACTGTTTTTT. This encodes CASSSGGADEKLFF.

This chain links TRBV30 with TRBJ2-2, with a tentative D call TRBD1 (6 bases). Trimming took 4 bases from V and 6 from J, leaving 9 bases between them. There are 12 residues in the CDR3. Germline lookup yields CDR1 GTSNPN and CDR2 SVGIG (reference sequence). DNA for the CDR3: TGTGCCTGGAATGACAGGCCCGGGGAGCTGTTTTTT. Translation: CAWNDRPGELFF.

This clone appeared a single time. This rearrangement joins TRBV10-3 to TRBJ1-2; 8 nucleotides align to TRBD1. V trimming: 4 bases; J trimming: 1 base; junction bases outside the gene matches: 2. Germline lookup yields CDR1 ENHRY and CDR2 SYGVKD. The CDR3 spans 14 residues. For the CDR3, the DNA is TGTGCCATCAGTGGGACAGGGAGTAACTATGGCTACACCTTC. Translating gives CAISGTGSNYGYTF.

In DNA, the CDR3 is TGTGCCAGCAGTTACTCGAACCCGGGCCTCTCCTATGGCTACACCTTC. It specifies CASSYSNPGLSYGYTF. This chain links TRBV6-5 with TRBJ1-2; D gene unclear. The CDR3 extends over 16 amino acids. Looked up from germline, CDR1 is MNHEY and CDR2 is SVGAGI. Trimming took 0 bases from V and 4 from J, leaving 15 bases between them.

J is TRBJ1-4 and V is TRBV30; 11 nucleotides agree with TRBD1. The CDR3 totals 14 residues. The germline V gene encodes CDR1 GTSNPN and CDR2 SVGIG (reference sequence). Germline trimming cut 8 bases from V and 8 bases from J; bases unmatched to any gene: 10. The CDR3 DNA sequence: TGTGCCCTGAGCCGGGACAGGGGGAGGGAAAAACTGTTTTTT. Protein: CALSRDRGREKLFF.

This rearrangement joins TRBV4-3 to TRBJ2-3; 14 bases fit TRBD2. The CDR3 loop spans 17 amino acids. CDR1 and CDR2 from the germline V gene are LGHNA and YSLEER. Unmatched junction bases numbered 9, after V lost 4 bases and J lost 6 bases. CDR3 nucleotide sequence: TGCGCCAGCAGCCTTGGGACTAGCGGGAGTGTAGCGGATACGCAGTATTTT. Its protein product is CASSLGTSGSVADTQYF.

The chain employs TRBV6-1 and TRBJ1-5; TRBD1 is a possible D gene (5 bases). In germline, CDR1 is MNHNS, CDR2 SASEGT. The V and J ends lost 4 bases and 3 bases respectively, with 7 bases between them. CDR3 size: 13 residues. The CDR3: CASSVGDNQPQHF. Here the CDR3 DNA reads TGTGCCAGCAGTGTAGGGGACAATCAGCCCCAGCATTTT.

V usage is TRBV9 and J usage is TRBJ2-2, with 12 bases that match TRBD2. The trim removed 2 bases at V and 5 bases at J, leaving 1 base unmatched. CDR1 and CDR2 from the germline V gene are SGDLS and YYNGEE. The CDR3 is 15 residues long. The chain's CDR3 is CASSVGTSGTGELFF. The DNA of the CDR3 is TGTGCCAGCAGCGTCGGGACTAGCGGGACCGGGGAGCTGTTTTTT.

This chain connects TRBV6-5 to TRBJ1-5; D perhaps matches TRBD1 (5 bases). Trimming removed 5 bases from V and 5 bases from J, with 13 bases in between. Looked up from germline, CDR1 is MNHEY and CDR2 is SVGAGI. CDR3 size: 14 residues. The CDR3 coding sequence is TGTGCCAGCAGTCCACCCGGGACGGATCAGCCCCAGCATTTT. It translates to CASSPPGTDQPQHF.

This chain connects TRBV6-6 to TRBJ2-7; no reliable D call. The germline V gene encodes CDR1 MNHNY and CDR2 SVGAGI (reference sequence). V was cut by 2 bases and J by 3 bases, with 17 bases left in between. The CDR3 loop spans 16 amino acids. The CDR3 spells CASSYSESGLNYEQYF. Here the CDR3 DNA reads TGTGCCAGCAGTTACAGCGAATCGGGTTTAAACTACGAGCAGTACTTC.

The J gene is TRBJ1-5, the V gene TRBV2; tentative D call: TRBD1 (5 bases). The CDR3 covers 15 residues. Germline V lookup: CDR1 SNHLY, CDR2 FYNNEI. The V and J ends lost 6 bases and 4 bases respectively, with 16 bases between them. The DNA for the CDR3 is TGTGCCAGCAGCTCTCAGGGTGCATGGAATCAGCCCCAGCATTTT. Its protein is CASSSQGAWNQPQHF.